This T cell receptor beta chain appears in the sequencing data of a study of blood T cell repertoires in COVID-19. Study background: Samples representing acute and convalescent COVID-19 were sourced from the United States, Italy and Spain. T cells, B-cell-depleted T cells, or PBMCs provided the cDNA or gDNA that served as material.

Per the germline V gene, CDR1 is SGHVS and CDR2 is FQNEAQ. Losses at the gene ends were 6 bases for V and 4 bases for J; bases not matched to a gene: 6. The CDR3 consists of 15 residues. As originally analysed: Reference gene primers were amplified, and this amplification served to estimate nucleated cell counts. Clones were read by immunoSEQ multiplex PCR, and TCRdb kept only the in-frame ones, dropping some. That table is the source of V, J and clone size, and D and trimming were worked out from the DNA. The table includes 100,000 to 130,000 clones, about 85% detected once. The material sequenced was peripheral blood. The rearrangement uses TRBV7-8 and TRBJ2-5; 12 bases are a match to TRBD2. The TCR sequence derives from a woman between 65 and 79 years old with acute or convalescent COVID-19. The CDR3 DNA is TGTGCCAGCAGTCCGACTAGCGGGAGACGAGAGACCCAGTACTTC. It is translated as CASSPTSGRRETQYF.